Sequencing of this T cell receptor beta chain was carried out in a study of early T cells in non-severe SARS-CoV-2 infection. Trimming shortened V by 5 bases and J by 12 bases, and 20 bases separated the two germline ends. CDR3 length: 14 amino acids. Germline CDR1 and CDR2: SEHNR and FQNEAQ (reference sequence). This clonotype was detected ten times or more. Using its own MiXCR run on the 5' RACE reads, TCRdb lists one record per CDR3 protein. The sample contains 56,000 or so distinct CDR3 sequences, roughly 16% of which appear only once. The TCR originated in an adult who was a healthcare worker with PCR-confirmed SARS-CoV-2 infection or an uninfected control (not recorded which). V usage is TRBV7-9 and J usage is TRBJ2-1; tentatively, D is TRBD1 or TRBD2 (5 bases each). The specimen was whole blood, collected at baseline. As DNA, the CDR3 is TGTGCCAGCAGCCCTAGGAGGATCGAGGGGACGCAGTTCTTC. Translated, it gives CASSPRRIEGTQFF.